This T cell receptor beta chain is drawn from a study of blood T cell repertoires in COVID-19. The overall study: The cDNA or gDNA used as material had been derived from T cells, B-cell-depleted T cells, or PBMCs.

Study processing details: Amplification from reference gene primers served as the basis for estimated nucleated cell counts. TCRdb's copy holds only in-frame clones and misses some; the assay was immunoSEQ multiplex PCR. For V, J and clone size, that table is used; D and trimming come from the DNA. Here the sample spans around 70,000 clones, just over 85% being singletons. The V gene's germline CDR1 is KGHSH and CDR2 LQKENI. This CDR3 spans 16 amino acids. Trimming removed 6 bases from V and 4 bases from J; junction bases left unmatched: 8. This chain joins TRBV18 and TRBJ2-6; 8 nucleotides match TRBD1. Sequencing was done on a sample of peripheral blood. This TCR came from a man in his forties or fifties with acute or convalescent COVID-19. This CDR3 reads CASSQMTGAGANVLTF. For the CDR3, the DNA is TGTGCCAGCTCCCAAATGACAGGGGCCGGGGCCAACGTCCTGACTTTC.